Following are 14 T cell receptor beta chains from one sample sequenced in a study of tissue T cells after allogeneic stem cell transplantation. Libraries were prepared by immunoSEQ multiplex PCR; TCRdb keeps only in-frame clonotypes and omits some of them. Among about 48,000 clones, 73% were seen once, and the ten largest hold 0.5% to 0.6%. Sequencing used sorted cells pooled from one or two spleens. Every receptor here comes from a pool of C57BL/6 mice in good health.

Regarding this clone: Any gene name here is a mouse gene name. The read stops 1 residue short of the end of the CDR3; the missing end is completed from the germline J gene. This rearrangement joins TRBV13-2 to TRBJ1-6; D may be TRBD1 (5 bases). TRBJ1-6 is an ORF; its function is uncertain. The V gene's germline CDR1 is NNHNN and CDR2 SYGAGS (reference sequence). Trimming removed 2 bases at V and 7 bases at J, with 7 bases between. The CDR3 is 13 amino acids. The DNA read from the CDR3 is TGTGCCAGCGGTGAGAGGGGAAATTCGCCCCTCTAC. It is translated as CASGERGNSPLY. The CDR3, in full, reads CASGERGNSPLYF.

As concerns this clone: Mouse germline and gene names are used. The read terminates 1 residue before the CDR3 end, so the remaining end is supplied by the germline J gene. The chain combines TRBV31 with TRBJ2-3; 9 bases agree with TRBD1. The trim removed 3 bases at V and 4 bases at J, leaving 5 bases unmatched. This CDR3 contains 14 residues. Per germline, CDR1 GKSSPN and CDR2 SITVG. The part of the CDR3 DNA that was read is TGTGCCTGGAGCCCCGGGACAGGGTCAGAAACGCTGTAT. Encoded protein: CAWSPGTGSETLY. Given in full, the CDR3 is CAWSPGTGSETLYF.

This clone appeared once. The genes are named according to mouse. The read halts 1 residue ahead of the CDR3 end, with the missing end drawn from the germline J gene. The chain employs TRBV22 and TRBJ1-4; the DNA was not compared with TRBD1, the D call given in the table. TRBV22 is a recognized pseudogene. The CDR3 is made up of 16 amino acids. The part of the CDR3 DNA that was read is TGTGCCAGCAGTTGTAGGCAGGGGGTTTCCAACGAAAGATTATTT. Its translation: CASSCRQGVSNERLF. The CDR3 as a whole reads CASSCRQGVSNERLFF.

In the case of this clone: The germline and genes are mouse ones. The read terminates 1 residue ahead of where the CDR3 ends, so the germline J gene completes it. V gene TRBV12-2 combines with J gene TRBJ1-5; 8 bases line up with TRBD1. Germline V gene lookup returns CDR1 SGHLS and CDR2 HYDKME. Germline trimming cut 1 base from V and 0 bases from J; bases unmatched to any gene: 4. The CDR3 covers 16 residues. CDR3 in amino acids: CASSLQGAYNNQAPLF. The CDR3 bases that were read are TGTGCCAGCTCTCTTCAGGGGGCATATAACAACCAGGCTCCGCTT.

About this clone: The listed genes are named as in mouse. Coverage ceases 1 residue before the CDR3 finishes, and the germline J gene fills in the end. The chain links TRBV13-2 to TRBJ2-3; 10 nucleotides agree with TRBD2. The CDR3 extends over 16 amino acids. V was pared by 1 base and J by 5 bases, with 7 bases of the junction left unmatched. Germline assignment: CDR1 NNHNN and CDR2 SYGAGS (reference sequence). CDR3 protein: CASGDPGGAGGETLYF. The part of the CDR3 DNA that was read is TGTGCCAGCGGTGATCCTGGGGGGGCCGGAGGAGAAACGCTGTAT.

About this clone: The gene names given are mouse names. Read coverage stops 1 residue before the CDR3 terminus; the germline J gene supplies the remainder. The chain joins TRBV13-3 to TRBJ2-4; 8 positions match TRBD2. Unmatched junction bases numbered 6, after V lost 2 bases and J lost 7 bases. From germline, CDR1 is NNHDY and CDR2 SYVADS. This CDR3 has 14 residues. The sequenced part of the CDR3 DNA is TGTGCCAGCAGTGACTGGGGGGAAGGCGACACCTTGTAC. Protein: CASSDWGEGDTLY. The entire CDR3 reads CASSDWGEGDTLYF.

As regards this clone: Gene names are the mouse ones. The read terminates 1 residue ahead of where the CDR3 ends, so the germline J gene completes it. The chain carries TRBV31 and TRBJ2-3; 13 positions match TRBD2. Germline loops: CDR1 GKSSPN, CDR2 SITVG. This CDR3 contains 17 residues. J was trimmed by 0 bases and V by 1 base; bases with no gene match: 4. The CDR3 sequence is CAWSPGLGGISAETLYF. The DNA read from the CDR3 is TGTGCCTGGAGTCCGGGACTGGGGGGGATAAGTGCAGAAACGCTGTAT.

As for this clone: Here the gene names and germline are mouse. The missing CDR3 end, 1 residue past where the read stops, is filled in from the germline J gene. This chain links TRBV2 with TRBJ2-1, with 7 positions matching TRBD1. From germline, CDR1 is LGHNA and CDR2 YSYQKL. Trimming took 0 bases from V and 3 from J; bases not matched to a gene: 2. This CDR3 region has 15 residues. Partial CDR3 DNA: TGTGCCAGCAGCCAAGACAGGGACAGCTATGCTGAGCAGTTC. This sequence encodes CASSQDRDSYAEQF. The whole CDR3 sequence reads CASSQDRDSYAEQFF.

Concerning this clone: Genes here carry mouse names. The CDR3 end lies 1 residue beyond the end of the read and is filled in from the germline J gene. The chain couples TRBV5 to TRBJ1-2, with D unresolved. The CDR3 totals 13 residues. Trimming stripped 0 bases from V and 5 bases from J, with 7 bases between. Germline CDR1 reads LGHNA; CDR2 reads YNLKQL (reference sequence). CDR3: CASSQDGRSDYTF. The CDR3 bases that were read are TGTGCCAGCAGCCAAGACGGCAGATCCGACTACACC.

This clone has only a few counts. Genes and germline are mouse. Incomplete CDR3 DNA: TGTGCCAGCAGCTTAGCTGGGGGCTCCTATGAACAGTAC. This encodes CASSLAGGSYEQY. In full, the CDR3 is CASSLAGGSYEQYF. The rearrangement joins TRBV3 to TRBJ2-7; maybe TRBD2 (6 bases). The read comes to an end 1 residue before the CDR3 does, leaving the germline J gene to fill in the end. Looked up from germline, CDR1 is SNHLY and CDR2 is FYNGKV (reference sequence). There are 14 residues in the CDR3. V dropped 0 bases and J dropped 0 bases, with 6 bases sitting between them.

On this clone: Mouse gene names and germline throughout. The CDR3 is cut off 1 residue early in the read; its end comes from the germline J gene. This sequence joins TRBV13-2 and TRBJ2-1; D tentatively fits TRBD1 or TRBD2 (5 bases each). CDR1 and CDR2 (germline): NNHNN, SYGAGS (reference sequence). The CDR3 consists of 13 residues. V dropped 2 bases and J dropped 3 bases, with 6 bases sitting between them. Here the CDR3 reads CASGEGLYAEQFF. The CDR3 DNA, read in part, is TGTGCCAGCGGTGAGGGGCTCTATGCTGAGCAGTTC.

Of note for this clone: The gene symbols are mouse symbols. The DNA ends 1 residue before the CDR3 does, and the rest of the CDR3 is filled in from the germline J gene. The chain carries TRBV3 and TRBJ1-4, with 7 bases identical to TRBD1. The J segment lost 3 bases and the V segment lost 4 bases, leaving 2 bases of the junction unmatched. CDR3 length: 14 residues. Germline loops: CDR1 SNHLY, CDR2 FYNGKV (reference sequence). The sequenced CDR3 bases are TGTGCCAGCAGCTCGACAGGGCCCAACGAAAGATTATTT. Protein sequence: CASSSTGPNERLF. The CDR3, in full, reads CASSSTGPNERLFF. The variable domain in full, completed from reference TRBV3 and TRBJ1-4, reads GPKVLQIPSHQIIDMGQMVTLNCDPVSNHLYFYWYKQILGQQMEFLVNFYNGKVMEKSKLFKDQFSVERPDGSYFTLKIQPTALEDSAVYFCASSSTGPNERLFFGHGTKLSVL.

As concerns this clone: Here the gene names and germline are mouse. The read finishes 1 residue shy of the CDR3 end, and the germline J gene is used to complete it. The chain has TRBV19 and TRBJ2-5; D unclear. Trimming took 1 base from V and 0 from J, leaving 6 bases between them. The CDR3 totals 14 residues. Germline V gene data show CDR1 as FNHDT and CDR2 as SITEND (reference sequence). CDR3 sequence: CASSINSNQDTQYF. CDR3 bases read: TGTGCCAGCAGTATAAACAGCAACCAAGACACCCAGTAC.

This clone was observed a handful of times. Gene and germline names: mouse. The read terminates 1 residue before the CDR3 end, so the remaining end is supplied by the germline J gene. The chain has TRBV13-1 and TRBJ2-7, with no clear D. The CDR3 is 11 residues long. Germline-derived CDR1 and CDR2 are NSHNY and SYGAGN. V dropped 0 bases and J dropped 4 bases, with 2 bases sitting between them. The DNA read from the CDR3 is TGTGCCAGCAGTGATGGATATGAACAGTAC. It codes for CASSDGYEQY. The full CDR3 reads CASSDGYEQYF.